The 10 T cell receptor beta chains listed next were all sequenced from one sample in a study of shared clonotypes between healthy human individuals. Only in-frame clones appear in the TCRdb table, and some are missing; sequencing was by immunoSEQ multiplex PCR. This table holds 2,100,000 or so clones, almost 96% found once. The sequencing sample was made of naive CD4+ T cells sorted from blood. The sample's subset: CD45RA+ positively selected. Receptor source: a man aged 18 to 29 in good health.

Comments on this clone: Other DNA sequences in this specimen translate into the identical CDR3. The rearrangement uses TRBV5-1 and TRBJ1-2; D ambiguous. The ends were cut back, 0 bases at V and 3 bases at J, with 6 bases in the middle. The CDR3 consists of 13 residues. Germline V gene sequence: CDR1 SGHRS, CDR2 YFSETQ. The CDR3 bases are TGCGCCAGCAGCTTGGGCAGTGACTATGGCTACACCTTC. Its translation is CASSLGSDYGYTF.

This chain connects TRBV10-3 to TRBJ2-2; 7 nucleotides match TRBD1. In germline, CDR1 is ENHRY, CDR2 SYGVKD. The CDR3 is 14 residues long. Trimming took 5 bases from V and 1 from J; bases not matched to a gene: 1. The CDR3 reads CAISWDRNTGELFF. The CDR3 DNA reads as TGTGCCATCAGTTGGGACAGGAACACCGGGGAGCTGTTTTTT.

The CDR3 region is CASSQGYNQPQHF. The CDR3 nucleotides read TGTGCCAGCAGTCAGGGTTACAATCAGCCCCAGCATTTT. The gene calls are TRBV6-1 and TRBJ1-5; a weak D match, TRBD1 (5 bases). The CDR3 extends over 13 amino acids. Trimming left V 5 bases short and J 3 bases short, with 8 bases between. Per germline, CDR1 MNHNS and CDR2 SASEGT.

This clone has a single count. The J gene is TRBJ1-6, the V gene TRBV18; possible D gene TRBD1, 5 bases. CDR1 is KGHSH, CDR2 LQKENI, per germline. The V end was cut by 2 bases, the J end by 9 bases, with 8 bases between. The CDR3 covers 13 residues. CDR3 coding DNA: TGTGCCAGCTCACCAGACAGTCTTTCACCCCTCCACTTT. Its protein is CASSPDSLSPLHF. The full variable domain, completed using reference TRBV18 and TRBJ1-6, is NAGVMQNPRHLVRRRGQEARLRCSPMKGHSHVYWYRQLPEEGLKFMVYLQKENIIDESGMPKERFSAEFPKEGPSILRIQQVVRGDSAAYFCASSPDSLSPLHFGNGTRLTVT.

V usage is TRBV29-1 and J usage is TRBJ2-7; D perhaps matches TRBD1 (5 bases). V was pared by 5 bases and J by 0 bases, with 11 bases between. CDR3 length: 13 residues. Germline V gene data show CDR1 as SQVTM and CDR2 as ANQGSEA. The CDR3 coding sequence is TGCAGCGTTCTTTGGGGCATCTCCTACGAGCAGTACTTC. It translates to CSVLWGISYEQYF.

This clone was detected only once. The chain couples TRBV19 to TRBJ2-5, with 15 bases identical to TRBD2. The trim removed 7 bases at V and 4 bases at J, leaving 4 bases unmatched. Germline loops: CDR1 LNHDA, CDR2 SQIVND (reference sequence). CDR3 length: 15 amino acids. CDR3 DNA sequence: TGTGCCAGTATGGGACTAGCGGGAGGTAGAGAGACCCAGTACTTC. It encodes CASMGLAGGRETQYF.

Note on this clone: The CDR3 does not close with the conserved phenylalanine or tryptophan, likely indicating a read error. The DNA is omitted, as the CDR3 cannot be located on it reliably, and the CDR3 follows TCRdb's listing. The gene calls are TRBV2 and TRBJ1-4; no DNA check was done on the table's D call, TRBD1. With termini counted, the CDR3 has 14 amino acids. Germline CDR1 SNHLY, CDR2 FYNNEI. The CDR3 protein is CASRGQPLEQDFLA.

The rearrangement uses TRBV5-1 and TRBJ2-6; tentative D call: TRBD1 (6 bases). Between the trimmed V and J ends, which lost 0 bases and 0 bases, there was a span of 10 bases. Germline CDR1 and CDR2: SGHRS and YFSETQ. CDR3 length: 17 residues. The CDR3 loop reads CASSLEGRGSGANVLTF. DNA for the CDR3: TGCGCCAGCAGCTTGGAAGGCAGGGGCTCTGGGGCCAACGTCCTGACTTTC. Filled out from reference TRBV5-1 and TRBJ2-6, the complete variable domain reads KAGVTQTPRYLIKTRGQQVTLSCSPISGHRSVSWYQQTPGQGLQFLFEYFSETQRNKGNFPGRFSGRQFSNSRSEMNVSTLELGDSALYLCASSLEGRGSGANVLTFGAGSRLTVL.

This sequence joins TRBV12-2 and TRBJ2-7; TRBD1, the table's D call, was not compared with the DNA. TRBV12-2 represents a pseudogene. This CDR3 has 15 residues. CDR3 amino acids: CASRPGQGGLDEQYF. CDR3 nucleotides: TGTGCAAGTCGCCCCGGACAGGGAGGTCTGGACGAGCAGTACTTC.

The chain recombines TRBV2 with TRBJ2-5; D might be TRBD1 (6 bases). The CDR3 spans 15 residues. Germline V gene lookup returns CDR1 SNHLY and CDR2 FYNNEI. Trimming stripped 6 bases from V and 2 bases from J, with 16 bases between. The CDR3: CASRERGTMQETQYF. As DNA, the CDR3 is TGTGCCAGCAGGGAGAGGGGGACCATGCAAGAGACCCAGTACTTC.